This T cell receptor (beta chain) was found in a study of early T cells in non-severe SARS-CoV-2 infection. V was shortened by 10 bases and J by 5 bases, with 18 bases between the two germline ends. CDR1 and CDR2 (germline): SNHLY, FYNNEI. This CDR3 has 14 amino acids. As part of library construction, unique molecular identifiers were attached to individual cDNA molecules. TCRdb itself ran the 5' RACE reads through MiXCR, one entry per CDR3 protein. The sample yields approximately 110,000 distinct CDR3 sequences, 14% to 15% seen once. The chain couples TRBV2 to TRBJ2-1, with D perhaps TRBD2 (6 bases). The sample was whole blood. This clonotype was sampled from an adult who was a healthcare worker with PCR-confirmed SARS-CoV-2 infection or an uninfected control (not recorded which). DNA for the CDR3: TGTGCCAACGGGCTAGCGTGGACAAACAATGAGCAGTTCTTC. Translation: CANGLAWTNNEQFF.